These T cell receptor beta chains were read from a single sample in a study of T cells in tuberculosis. Profiling relied on immunoSEQ multiplex PCR, and the TCRdb table lists in-frame clones only, not all of them. This sample carries roughly 35,000 clones, roughly nine tenths of them seen once, and the ten largest clones take over 2%. Sequencing was done on a sample of PBMCs. The origin of the receptors is a donor between 10 and 35 years old with latent tuberculosis or without tuberculosis infection. The CDR3 runs from the conserved cysteine through the conserved F or W. A D gene is named only where the DNA matches it firmly. Clone size is not always given. Where it is, it says once, few, many or a class for expanded clones.

V,D,J,size,DNA,CDR3
TRBV7-2,NA,TRBJ2-7,NA,TGTGCCAGCAGCATCAGGGGAAGTCAACCCTACGAGCAGTACTTC,CASSIRGSQPYEQYF
TRBV5-6,NA,TRBJ1-1,NA,TGTGCCAGCAGCTTACGGGAGAGCACTGAAGCTTTCTTT,CASSLRESTEAFF
TRBV9,NA,TRBJ2-5,NA,TGTGCCAGCAGCCCCAGGGAAGGGGAGACCCAGTACTTC,CASSPREGETQYF
TRBV2,NA,TRBJ2-3,NA,TGTGCCAGCAGTGGTCGGGAGTGGACAGATACGCAGTATTTT,CASSGREWTDTQYF
TRBV29-1,TRBD1,TRBJ1-1,NA,TGCAGCGTTGAGGCAGGGGGTCTTGCTGGCGCTTTCTTT,CSVEAGGLAGAFF
TRBV10-3,NA,TRBJ1-2,NA,TGTGCCATCAGTGAGTCGAGTCAGGGCCCCAACTATGGCTACACCTTC,CAISESSQGPNYGYTF
TRBV5-6,TRBD1,TRBJ1-2,NA,TGTGCCAGCAGCTCAAGACAGGGGACTAACTATGGCTACACCTTC,CASSSRQGTNYGYTF
TRBV11-1,NA,TRBJ2-5,NA,TGTGCCAGCAGCTTCGTCGGGTTGGAGACCCAGTACTTC,CASSFVGLETQYF
TRBV19,NA,TRBJ2-2,NA,TGTGCCAGTAGTATATCACTTCGGACAGCGAACACCGGGGAGCTGTTTTTT,CASSISLRTANTGELFF
TRBV27,TRBD1,TRBJ1-4,NA,TGTGCCAGCAGTCTTCGGACAGGGGTTCTGTTTTTT,CASSLRTGVLFF
TRBV11-2,NA,TRBJ2-7,NA,TGTGCCAGCAGCTCCGGGACTCCGAGCTCCTACGAGCAGTACTTC,CASSSGTPSSYEQYF
TRBV7-8,NA,TRBJ2-7,NA,TGTGCCAGCAGCCCCCGGGACACTATTTCCTACGAGCAGTACTTC,CASSPRDTISYEQYF
TRBV28,TRBD1,TRBJ2-2,NA,TGTGCCAGCACCCTTGGGACAGGGGTCGCCTCCCGTCTAACCGGGGAGCTGTTTTTT,CASTLGTGVASRLTGELFF
TRBV7-2,TRBD1,TRBJ2-1,once,TGTGCCAGCAGCTTGTTGGGACAGGGCCATGAGCAGTTCTTC,CASSLLGQGHEQFF
TRBV6-1,NA,TRBJ2-1,NA,TGTGCCAGCAGCGGGGGGCCCGATGAGCAGTTCTTC,CASSGGPDEQFF
TRBV29-1,TRBD1,TRBJ2-1,NA,TGCAGCGTCATAGGACAGGGTGAGGGTACAATTGAGCAGTTCTTC,CSVIGQGEGTIEQFF
TRBV6-5,TRBD1,TRBJ1-6,NA,TGTGCCAGCAGCTTACGACAGGGCCAGAGTTCACCCCTCCACTTT,CASSLRQGQSSPLHF
TRBV5-5,NA,TRBJ1-1,NA,TGTGCCAGCAGCACCCGACACCCCACTGAAGCTTTCTTT,CASSTRHPTEAFF
TRBV28,TRBD2,TRBJ2-3,NA,TGTGCCAGCGGGAGCGGGAGCGTAGATACGCAGTATTTT,CASGSGSVDTQYF
TRBV29-1,TRBD2,TRBJ2-3,NA,TGCAGCGTGGTAGCGGGAGCAGTAGATACGCAGTATTTT,CSVVAGAVDTQYF
TRBV28,NA,TRBJ1-4,NA,TGTGCCAGCAGTCCCAGGGGCGGCCGTGAAAAACTGTTTTTT,CASSPRGGREKLFF
TRBV27,NA,TRBJ2-5,NA,TGTGCCAGCAGTTTGGCCAGCCAAGAGACCCAGTACTTC,CASSLASQETQYF
TRBV18,NA,TRBJ2-1,NA,TGTGCCAGCTCACCACCCGCGGGGACCTACAATGAGCAGTTCTTC,CASSPPAGTYNEQFF
TRBV11-2,TRBD1,TRBJ2-7,NA,TGTGCCAGCAGCCGCGGACAGGGTGTACTCCACGAGCAGTACTTC,CASSRGQGVLHEQYF
TRBV18,NA,TRBJ2-2,NA,TGTGCCAGCTCACCTCTGGGGCCGGGCACCGGGGAGCTGTTTTTT,CASSPLGPGTGELFF
TRBV28,NA,TRBJ1-2,NA,TGTGCCAGCAGTTTATTTTCAGGAAACTATGGCTACACCTTC,CASSLFSGNYGYTF
TRBV6-5,NA,TRBJ1-2,NA,TGTGCCAGCAGTTACTTGGGTGGGAGTGATGGCTACACCTTC,CASSYLGGSDGYTF
TRBV11-2,TRBD1,TRBJ2-7,NA,TGTGCCAGCAGCTTAGGTGCAGGGGGCAACTACGAGCAGTACTTC,CASSLGAGGNYEQYF
TRBV28,NA,TRBJ2-7,NA,TGTGCCAGCAATTCCCAGGGAGAGCAGTACTTC,CASNSQGEQYF
TRBV5-1,NA,TRBJ2-3,medium-sized,TGCGCCAGCAGCCTCTACAGGGAGACAGATACGCAGTATTTT,CASSLYRETDTQYF
TRBV19,NA,TRBJ1-2,NA,TGTGCCAGTAGTATTGGAGTTAGCGATGGCTACACCTTC,CASSIGVSDGYTF
TRBV4-2,NA,TRBJ2-7,NA,TGTGCCAGCAGCCAAGTGGTCAGGGGTGTGCACGAGCAGTACTTC,CASSQVVRGVHEQYF
TRBV19,NA,TRBJ2-7,NA,TGTGCCAGTAGCTCACAGGGGACTTACTCCTCCTACGAGCAGTACTTC,CASSSQGTYSSYEQYF
TRBV7-9,TRBD1,TRBJ1-6,NA,TGTGCCAGCAGCTTGAGGACAGGGTATAATTCACCCCTCCACTTT,CASSLRTGYNSPLHF
TRBV6-5,NA,TRBJ2-7,NA,TGTGCCAGCAGTTCAGGTACCTACGAGCAGTACTTC,CASSSGTYEQYF
TRBV6-5,NA,TRBJ1-1,NA,TGTGCCAGCATCCCGAGGCGGATGAACACTGAAGCTTTCTTT,CASIPRRMNTEAFF
TRBV12-5,TRBD2,TRBJ2-7,NA,TGTGCTAGTGGTTTAAGTAGCGGGGGATCCTACGAGCAGTACTTC,CASGLSSGGSYEQYF
TRBV19,NA,TRBJ2-7,NA,TGTGCCAGTAGTATAGCCCCAGGGTCCTACGAGCAGTACTTC,CASSIAPGSYEQYF
TRBV30,NA,TRBJ1-2,NA,TGTGCCTGGAGCGCAACCCCCCGAACAGGGAATCGCTACACCTTC,CAWSATPRTGNRYTF
TRBV2,NA,TRBJ1-2,few,TGTGCCAGCAGTGTTCCCCGTGACTATGGCTACACCTTC,CASSVPRDYGYTF
TRBV7-2,NA,TRBJ1-5,few,TGTGCCAGCAGTGGAGCAGGACACCAGCATTTT,CASSGAGHQHF
TRBV7-6,TRBD2,TRBJ2-1,NA,TGTGCCAGCAGCGAAAGGGCTCTAGCGGGAATGTCATACGTGGGCTCCTACAATGAGCAGTTCTTC,CASSERALAGMSYVGSYNEQFF
TRBV5-1,NA,TRBJ1-6,NA,TGCGCCAGCAGCTTGGGACTACAGGGTAGAGATTCACCCCTCCACTTT,CASSLGLQGRDSPLHF
TRBV15,NA,TRBJ2-3,NA,TGTGCCACCAGCGACCTTCGCACAGAGTCTAGCACAGATACGCAGTATTTT,CATSDLRTESSTDTQYF
TRBV7-7,NA,TRBJ2-7,NA,TGTGCCAGCAGCTTATACCAGGGATCCTACGAGCAGTACTTC,CASSLYQGSYEQYF
TRBV28,TRBD1,TRBJ1-5,NA,TGTGCCAGCAGTGGACAGGCGACCAATCAGCCCCAGCATTTT,CASSGQATNQPQHF
TRBV5-1,TRBD1,TRBJ2-5,NA,TGCGCCAGCAGCTACAGGGGAGAGACCCAGTACTTC,CASSYRGETQYF
TRBV2,TRBD2,TRBJ2-5,NA,TGTGCCAGTTCTGGACTAGTAGGGGAGACCCAGTACTTC,CASSGLVGETQYF
TRBV9,TRBD1,TRBJ1-5,NA,TGTGCCAGCAGCCTCGGACAGGGGGCCAATCAGCCCCAGCATTTT,CASSLGQGANQPQHF
TRBV7-2,TRBD2,TRBJ2-5,NA,TGTGGGGGAGGGCCAATACAAGAGACCCAGTACTTC,CGGGPIQETQYF
TRBV6-5,TRBD1,TRBJ2-2,NA,TGTGCCAGCACTTTACAGGGGTTTTCCACCGGGGAGCTGTTTTTT,CASTLQGFSTGELFF
TRBV27,NA,TRBJ1-1,NA,TGTGCCAGCAGAAAAATTTCAGTGAACACTGAAGCTTTCTTT,CASRKISVNTEAFF
TRBV5-4,TRBD1,TRBJ1-2,few,TGTGCCAGCAGTAGTGGACAGGACCTCTCGTATCGTGGCTACACCTTC,CASSSGQDLSYRGYTF
TRBV5-1,TRBD2,TRBJ2-7,NA,TGCGCCAGCAGCCCGGGGGCGGGAGGTCACGAGCAGTACTTC,CASSPGAGGHEQYF
TRBV2,NA,TRBJ1-6,NA,TGTGCCAGCAGACAGGGATTGGGTAATTCACCCCTCCACTTT,CASRQGLGNSPLHF
TRBV20-1,NA,TRBJ2-7,NA,TGCAGTGCCAACGGTCACGAGCAGTACTTC,CSANGHEQYF
TRBV9,NA,TRBJ2-7,few,TGTGCCAGCAGCGCGCGACAGTTCCCGTACGAGCAGTACTTC,CASSARQFPYEQYF